The 30 T cell receptor beta chains presented below share a single source sample, sequenced in a study of neurological immune-mediated disorders. A single record per CDR3 protein comes from TCRdb applying MiXCR to the 5' RACE reads. This sample has 65,000 to 70,000 distinct CDR3 sequences, with around 3.9% found just once. The sample comprised PBMCs. These receptors all come from a man aged 25-45 years with multiple sclerosis.

The table lists this clonotype with many counts. The CDR3 protein is CSARGRQGMNTEAFF. CDR3 bases: TGCAGTGCTAGAGGTCGACAGGGGATGAACACTGAAGCTTTCTTT. The rearrangement joins TRBV20-1 to TRBJ1-1; 8 bases fit TRBD1. With 1 base clipped from V and 0 bases from J, the junction kept 4 bases outside the gene matches. The CDR3 covers 15 residues. Germline CDR1 is DFQATT and CDR2 is SNEGSKA (reference sequence).

At least ten counts were recorded for this clonotype. CDR3 DNA sequence: TGCGCCAGCAGTTCAACTGCCCAAGAGACCCAGTACTTC. Translated, it gives CASSSTAQETQYF. The chain links TRBV5-1 to TRBJ2-5; D not certain. Germline V gives CDR1 SGHRS, CDR2 YFSETQ. This CDR3 has 13 residues. V was pared by 5 bases and J by 1 base, with 9 bases between.

In this sample, this clonotype turned up many times. This chain links TRBV3-1 with TRBJ2-1; maybe TRBD2 (5 bases). Germline CDR1 is LGHDT and CDR2 is YNNKEL (reference sequence). V lost 4 bases and J 10 bases, leaving 14 bases between the germline ends. This CDR3 is 13 amino acids long. The CDR3 loop reads CASSPAPLGEQFF. Written as DNA, the CDR3 is TGTGCCAGCAGCCCCGCGCCACTAGGCGAGCAGTTCTTC.

In this sample, this clonotype turned up many times. The chain uses TRBV10-3 and TRBJ2-7; unclear D gene. The CDR3 has 15 amino acids. Trimming removed 0 bases from V and 2 bases from J, with 11 bases in between. The germline V gene encodes CDR1 ENHRY and CDR2 SYGVKD. The CDR3 bases are TGTGCCATCAGTGAGTCGGTTGACGGTACCTACGAGCAGTACTTC. It codes for CAISESVDGTYEQYF.

This clonotype was detected ten times or more. This chain uses TRBV12-3 or TRBV12-4 with TRBJ1-2; 9 bases are shared with TRBD1. The CDR3 length is 14 residues. With 5 bases clipped from V and 3 bases from J, the junction kept 4 bases outside the gene matches. Here the CDR3 reads CASSTQGADYGYTF. CDR3 DNA sequence: TGTGCCAGCAGTACACAGGGGGCAGACTATGGCTACACCTTC.

This clonotype was counted many times. V and J are TRBV12-3 or TRBV12-4 and TRBJ1-6; perhaps TRBD1 as D (5 bases). Trimming left V 6 bases short and J 8 bases short, with 14 bases between. The CDR3 extends over 14 amino acids. The CDR3 DNA reads as TGTGCCAGCAGCACCAGGGAAGGCGATTCACCCCTCCACTTT. Translated: CASSTREGDSPLHF.

This clonotype occurred many times. The chain recombines TRBV5-1 with TRBJ2-3; the match to TRBD2 covers 7 bases. CDR1 is SGHRS, CDR2 YFSETQ, per germline. V shed 0 bases, J shed 6 bases, and the junction held 7 bases outside the gene matches. This CDR3 is 15 amino acids long. This chain's CDR3 is CASSLEGGGVDTQYF. CDR3 in DNA: TGCGCCAGCAGCTTGGAAGGCGGGGGAGTGGATACGCAGTATTTT.

As to this clonotype: With a much larger clone just one base away, this may be a read error. The gene calls are TRBV3-1 and TRBJ1-2; D ambiguous. Trimming shortened V by 5 bases and J by 5 bases, and 9 bases separated the two germline ends. The CDR3 is 12 residues long. Germline-derived CDR1 and CDR2 are LGHDT and YNNKEL (reference sequence). The CDR3 loop reads CASSKGEYGYTF. DNA of the CDR3: TGTGCCAGCAGCAAAGGAGAATATGGCTACACCTTC.

Ten or more counts support this clonotype. This chain joins TRBV5-5 and TRBJ2-3; possibly TRBD1 for D (6 bases). V lost 1 base and J 10 bases, leaving 13 bases between the germline ends. Germline CDR1 and CDR2: SGHKS and YYEKEE (reference sequence). This CDR3 is 13 amino acids long. CDR3 amino acids: CASSLLFTGPQYF. CDR3 coding DNA: TGTGCCAGCAGCTTGTTATTTACAGGGCCGCAGTATTTT.

This clonotype was seen only a few times. This chain joins TRBV4-1 and TRBJ2-1; perhaps TRBD2 as D (5 bases). Trimming stripped 2 bases from V and 5 bases from J, with 10 bases between. The germline gives CDR1 MGHRA, CDR2 YSYEKL. CDR3 size: 14 residues. The CDR3 DNA is TGCGCCAGCAGCCAACTAACTAGAGACAATGAGCAGTTCTTC. Residues: CASSQLTRDNEQFF.

A note on this clonotype: A clone one base away is much larger, so this may be a read error. This chain connects TRBV5-1 to TRBJ2-2; D possibly corresponds to TRBD1 (6 bases). Germline CDR1 SGHRS, CDR2 YFSETQ. This CDR3 has 15 residues. Trimming took off 9 bases at V and 3 bases at J, with 18 bases between the two ends. CDR3 in amino acids: CANRTSGQYTGELFF. In DNA, the CDR3 is TGCGCCAACAGAACCTCAGGACAGTACACCGGGGAGCTGTTTTTT.

For this clonotype: One end of the junction is discordant with germline, which a read error may explain. The chain recombines TRBV12-3 or TRBV12-4 with TRBJ1-5; possibly TRBD1 for D (5 bases). The CDR3 runs to 13 residues. The chain's CDR3 is CASTLRQNQPQNF. DNA for the CDR3: TGTGCCAGCACCCTTCGACAGAATCAGCCCCAGAATTTT.

This clonotype appeared many times. The CDR3 DNA reads as TGCGCCAGCAGCCTCACAGGGGTTCGATCATCCGGGGAGCTGTTTTTT. It encodes CASSLTGVRSSGELFF. This rearrangement joins TRBV4-1 to TRBJ2-2, with 7 bases identical to TRBD1. The ends lost 4 bases at V and 6 bases at J; junction bases unmatched: 11. Germline assignment: CDR1 MGHRA and CDR2 YSYEKL. The length of the CDR3 is 16 residues.

There are many counts of this clonotype. The chain couples TRBV6-5 to TRBJ2-3; D unclear. V lost 2 bases, J lost 6 bases, and 12 bases lay in between. This CDR3 spans 14 amino acids. CDR1 is MNHEY, CDR2 SVGAGI, per germline. The CDR3 region has the DNA TGTGCCAGCAGTTACGACGGGTCGCAGGATACGCAGTATTTT. It codes for CASSYDGSQDTQYF.

This clonotype was observed at least ten times. This rearrangement joins TRBV20-1 to TRBJ1-5; 8 positions agree with TRBD1. The CDR3 is 14 amino acids. V trimming: 3 bases; J trimming: 2 bases; junction bases outside the gene matches: 3. The germline gives CDR1 DFQATT, CDR2 SNEGSKA (reference sequence). In nucleotides, the CDR3 is TGCAGTGCTAGTTCGACAGGGGGCAATCAGCCCCAGCATTTT. As protein: CSASSTGGNQPQHF.

Ten or more counts support this clonotype. V and J are TRBV20-1 and TRBJ2-3; the match to TRBD2 covers 9 bases. Germline V gene sequence: CDR1 DFQATT, CDR2 SNEGSKA (reference sequence). CDR3 length: 16 residues. V lost 0 bases to trimming and J lost 0 bases; unmatched junction nucleotides: 4. The CDR3 DNA follows: TGCAGTGCTAGAGAGTTTGCGGGGGGGAGCACAGATACGCAGTATTTT. This encodes CSAREFAGGSTDTQYF.

At least ten counts were recorded for this clonotype. This sequence joins TRBV27 and TRBJ2-3; D possibly corresponds to TRBD1 (7 bases). CDR1 and CDR2 (germline): MNHEY, SMNVEV (reference sequence). V lost 5 bases to trimming and J lost 4 bases, with 16 bases between them. This CDR3 has 15 amino acids. The CDR3 DNA reads TGTGCCAGCAGTCCCCCCAGGGGGGCTGCAGATACGCAGTATTTT. Amino acids: CASSPPRGAADTQYF.

This clonotype showed up many times. The CDR3 sequence is CSAQKAGPYGTQYF. The CDR3 DNA is TGCAGTGCCCAAAAAGCGGGGCCCTACGGTACGCAGTATTTT. This chain joins TRBV20-1 and TRBJ2-3; 7 bases fit TRBD2. This CDR3 contains 14 residues. J lost 8 bases, V lost 6 bases, and 14 bases had no gene match. From germline, CDR1 is DFQATT and CDR2 SNEGSKA (reference sequence).

There are many counts of this clonotype. This chain joins TRBV6-6 and TRBJ1-3; the D is unclear. V gave up 0 bases and J gave up 1 base, with 10 bases separating them. CDR3 length: 16 amino acids. The germline gives CDR1 MNHNY, CDR2 SVGAGI (reference sequence). DNA of the CDR3: TGTGCCAGCAGTTACTCGAGAAGCGATTCTGGAAACACCATATATTTT. This codes for CASSYSRSDSGNTIYF.

This clonotype was observed at least ten times. This rearrangement joins TRBV6-6 to TRBJ1-2; D remains unclear. Germline-derived CDR1 and CDR2 are MNHNY and SVGAGI (reference sequence). The CDR3 has 14 residues. Trimming cost V 0 bases and J 1 base, with 6 bases left between them. CDR3 loop: CASSYSKGNYGYTF. The CDR3 nucleotides are TGTGCCAGCAGTTACTCGAAGGGTAACTATGGCTACACCTTC.

Details on this clonotype: A much larger clone is a single base away; this may be a read error. The V and J genes are TRBV6-2 or TRBV6-3 and TRBJ2-7, with D uncertain. Deletions cut 7 bases from V and 2 bases from J, with 12 bases between. The CDR3 is 13 amino acids. The germline V gene encodes CDR1 MNHEY and CDR2 SVGEGT. The CDR3 DNA is TGTGCCAGCACAATGTGGATTACCTACGAGCAGTACTTC. Protein sequence: CASTMWITYEQYF.

This clonotype was seen repeatedly, ten times or more. This sequence joins TRBV5-1 and TRBJ1-2; D unclear. The germline V and J ends were trimmed by 2 bases and 3 bases, with 8 bases remaining between them. The germline CDR1 and CDR2 sequences are SGHRS and YFSETQ. The CDR3 has 13 residues. DNA of the CDR3: TGCGCCAGCAGCTTAGACGGTGACTATGGCTACACCTTC. It translates to CASSLDGDYGYTF.

At least ten counts were recorded for this clonotype. The J gene is TRBJ1-4, the V gene TRBV7-9; the D gene is possibly TRBD1 (5 bases). V lost 5 bases and J 7 bases, leaving 14 bases between the germline ends. CDR1 and CDR2 (germline): SEHNR, FQNEAQ (reference sequence). This CDR3 is built from 14 residues. CDR3 region: CASSQTGDGEKLFF. The CDR3 DNA reads as TGTGCCAGCAGCCAAACAGGCGATGGTGAAAAACTGTTTTTT.

This clonotype was seen a few times. One end of the junction fails to match germline, which may point to a read error. The chain links TRBV27 to TRBJ1-5; tentatively, D is TRBD1 (5 bases). From germline, CDR1 is MNHEY and CDR2 SMNVEV (reference sequence). The CDR3 extends over 15 amino acids. In DNA, the CDR3 is TGTGCCAGCAGTCCTCTCACAGGAGGCAATCAGCCCCAGAATTTT. Translated: CASSPLTGGNQPQNF.

This clonotype was seen many times. The CDR3 reads CSVRGRGSSSYNSPLHF. DNA for the CDR3: TGCAGCGTAAGGGGCAGGGGTTCAAGCTCCTATAATTCACCCCTCCACTTT. The V call is TRBV20-1, the J call TRBJ1-6, with D possibly matching TRBD1 (6 bases). CDR1 DFQATT and CDR2 SNEGSKA come from the germline V gene (reference sequence). CDR3 size: 17 residues.

The chain combines TRBV19 with TRBJ2-3; D gene uncertain. CDR3 length: 13 residues. CDR1 and CDR2 from the germline V gene are LNHDA and SQIVND (reference sequence). V dropped 3 bases and J dropped 5 bases, with 9 bases sitting between them. The CDR3 sequence: CASSMLVRDTQYF. The DNA for the CDR3 is TGTGCCAGTAGTATGCTAGTCCGAGATACGCAGTATTTT.

This clonotype was detected ten times or more. The gene calls are TRBV4-3 and TRBJ1-6; D is uncertain. CDR3 length equals 14 residues. Trimming shortened V by 2 bases and J by 13 bases, and 15 bases separated the two germline ends. CDR1 and CDR2 from the germline V gene are LGHNA and YSLEER. CDR3 protein: CASSQQKSFGPLHF. DNA of the CDR3: TGCGCCAGCAGCCAACAGAAGTCCTTTGGGCCCCTCCACTTT.

This clonotype was seen ten or more times. The V gene is TRBV27, the J gene TRBJ2-7; possibly TRBD1 or TRBD2 for D (5 bases each). V dropped 7 bases and J dropped 3 bases, with 16 bases sitting between them. CDR3 length equals 14 residues. The germline gives CDR1 MNHEY, CDR2 SMNVEV (reference sequence). This chain's CDR3 is CASTKVGGSYEQYF. The DNA for the CDR3 is TGTGCCAGCACCAAGGTTGGGGGAAGCTACGAGCAGTACTTC.

This clonotype was observed a few times. The chain joins TRBV7-2 to TRBJ2-3; 11 bases line up with TRBD2. The germline gives CDR1 SGHTA, CDR2 FQGNSA. J lost 4 bases, V lost 6 bases, and 6 bases had no gene match. CDR3 length: 15 amino acids. CDR3 residues: CASSRLAGGPDTQYF. The CDR3, as DNA: TGTGCCAGCAGTCGGCTAGCGGGGGGACCAGATACGCAGTATTTT.

The sample holds many counts of this clonotype. The rearrangement uses TRBV5-1 and TRBJ1-2; D is unresolved. V was pared by 2 bases and J by 7 bases, with 9 bases between. CDR1 is SGHRS and CDR2 is YFSETQ in the germline V gene. The CDR3 has 12 amino acids. The CDR3 is CASSFGRSGYTF. CDR3 coding DNA: TGCGCCAGCAGCTTTGGGCGGAGTGGCTACACCTTC.